This TCR beta chain comes out of a study of graft-versus-host responses after intestinal transplantation (TCRdb year 2021). About the full investigation: The transplants that recipients received were multivisceral, liver-intestinal, or isolated intestinal. Every recipient was given anti-thymocyte globulin induction, followed by roughly 3 years of maintenance tacrolimus and steroids. After intestinal transplantation, graft-versus-host and host-versus-graft alloreactive T cell clones in the graft, circulation and bone marrow were tracked using bulk TCR-beta CDR3 sequencing. A peak of at least 4% donor T cells among recipient peripheral blood mononuclear cells was the definition used for donor T cell macrochimerism. Alloreactive clones were identified by sequencing pre-transplant mixed lymphocyte reaction products and comparing them with unstimulated pre-transplant donor and recipient T cells. Rather than going through the commercial service, samples from three later patients were sequenced in-house on an Illumina MiSeq and processed with MiXCR. The cohort enrolled about 23 intestinal transplant recipients, one of whom was a retransplant, and a few patients without pretransplant specimens were excluded.

The CDR3 covers 14 residues, taking in both the cysteine and the phenylalanine. CDR3 DNA only is kept here, 42 bases in frame from base 1. V is trimmed back by 6 bases and J by 2 bases, and the junction contains 7 bases that no gene match accounts for. The germline V gene provides CDR1 MNHNS and CDR2 SASEGT. Sample time point, as interpreted from the label and publication: cells obtained before transplantation from donor or recipient. CD3+CD4+ and CD3+CD8+ populations were FACS-sorted from unstimulated pre-transplant donor and recipient cells taken from spleen or lymph nodes. With regard to this clone: Its antigen specificity is not known. Base quality data are lacking; no much larger clone is found one base away.

Study-level results and caveats: GvH clones were found in recipient bone marrow, and some of the GvH clones appeared earlier in ileal mucosa or blood, which is consistent with an intestinal mucosal origin. Early after transplant, peak levels of circulating GvH clones were found to be associated with declines in HvG clones. Patients with donor T cell macrochimerism had high GvH to HvG T cell clonal ratios in their allografts. The conclusions were limited by the relatively low number and heterogeneity of the intestinal transplant patients.

Libraries came from the immunoSEQ multiplex PCR assay. For most patients, genomic DNA was isolated with the Qiagen DNeasy Blood and Tissue Kit and shipped frozen to Adaptive Biotechnologies for TCR sequencing. High-throughput TCR-beta CDR3 sequencing of genomic DNA from most patients was performed by Adaptive Biotechnologies. Per the authors' processing: Adaptive's ImmunoSEQ software was the source of the TCR sequencing data for around 20 patients, while a few other patients were processed with MiXCR and VDJtools. CD4 versus CD8 sorting errors were corrected by removing sequences found in both subsets at a frequency ratio below 5:1. CDR3 nucleotide sequences shared by donor and recipient were removed because the origin of these sequences could not be assigned. At least 2-fold expansion over unstimulated cells and a minimum CFSE-low frequency of 0.002% (template counts) or 0.001% (read counts) were required for clones to be classified as alloreactive. A clone was considered mappable if detected in the sequenced pre-transplant spleen, lymph node, or MLR CFSE-low populations of the donor or recipient. The cumulative frequency of alloreactive clones was calculated as a percentage of all sequences, weighted by copy number. TCRdb obtained this table from immuneACCESS and retained in-frame rearrangements with V and J assigned. These tables miss some clones; where compared with another copy, unresolved V genes account for less than half of the shortfall, and the remainder is unexplained. D and trimming come from the DNA, and the V and J calls and clone size come from that table. The sample data list about 110,000 clones, and about 92% of these were observed just once. The top ten hold about 0.2% of the sample.

The sequenced sample was unstimulated CD4+ T cells sorted from spleen or lymph node cells, obtained before transplant. The chain was built from TRBV6-1 and TRBJ2-7, and 7 junctional nucleotides match TRBD2. The clonotype originates from a human donor who was the organ donor for an intestinal transplant. This receptor carries the CDR3 CASSRERGTYEQYF. The nucleotide sequence is TGTGCCAGCAGCCGAGAGCGGGGCACCTACGAGCAGTACTTC.